This is a list of T cell receptor beta chains from one sample in a study of beta chain features in type 1 diabetes. Assay used: immunoSEQ multiplex PCR; TCRdb lists only in-frame clones, some missing. The table has some 240,000 clones, 16% seen once; the top ten hold 0.08% to 0.095%. The sample taken for sequencing was naive CD4+ T cells from blood. These receptor sequences come from a man younger than 40 with type 1 diabetes. The CDR3 runs from the conserved cysteine through the conserved F or W. The D gene is left open where the match is weak. Clone size, where shown, is once, few, many, or a class for clones that have expanded.

v_call: TRBV15
cdr3_length: 14
j_call: TRBJ1-1
clone_size: NA
d_call: TRBD1
cdr3_nt: TGTGCCACCAGACCTGGGACAGGGAACACTGAAGCTTTCTTT
cdr3_aa: CATRPGTGNTEAFF

v_call: TRBV30
cdr3_length: 13
j_call: TRBJ1-1
clone_size: few
d_call: NA
cdr3_nt: TGTGCCTGGAGTGGGTATGTGAACACTGAAGCTTTCTTT
cdr3_aa: CAWSGYVNTEAFF

v_call: TRBV14
cdr3_length: 15
j_call: TRBJ2-2
clone_size: few
d_call: NA
cdr3_nt: TGTGCCAGCAGCCTATGGGTCTGGCAAACCGGGGAGCTGTTTTTT
cdr3_aa: CASSLWVWQTGELFF

v_call: TRBV5-1
cdr3_length: 20
j_call: TRBJ2-6
clone_size: NA
d_call: NA
cdr3_nt: TGCGCCAGCAGCTCCCCCGCGGATAAGCAAGACTACTCTGGGGCCAACGTCCTGACTTTC
cdr3_aa: CASSSPADKQDYSGANVLTF

v_call: TRBV7-2
cdr3_length: 12
j_call: TRBJ2-1
clone_size: few
d_call: NA
cdr3_nt: TGTGCCAGCAGCCTACACGGCACCGTAAGTTTCTTC
cdr3_aa: CASSLHGTVSFF

v_call: TRBV7-9
cdr3_length: 15
j_call: TRBJ1-2
clone_size: NA
d_call: NA
cdr3_nt: TGTGCCAGCAGGCCTACTTGGAGGTCCGACTATGGCTACACCTTC
cdr3_aa: CASRPTWRSDYGYTF

v_call: TRBV29-1
cdr3_length: 16
j_call: TRBJ2-5
clone_size: NA
d_call: TRBD2
cdr3_nt: TGCAGCGCCGGACTAGCGGGAGCCCGGGGGGGAGAGACCCAGTACTTC
cdr3_aa: CSAGLAGARGGETQYF

v_call: TRBV9
cdr3_length: 16
j_call: TRBJ2-7
clone_size: NA
d_call: NA
cdr3_nt: TGTGCCAGCAGCCCTATACCAAAGGGGCGAAGATACGAGCAGTACTTC
cdr3_aa: CASSPIPKGRRYEQYF

v_call: TRBV5-4
cdr3_length: 15
j_call: TRBJ2-3
clone_size: NA
d_call: NA
cdr3_nt: TGTGCCAGCAGCTTAAGGCAGGCCTACACAGATACGCAGTATTTT
cdr3_aa: CASSLRQAYTDTQYF

v_call: TRBV14
cdr3_length: 14
j_call: TRBJ2-4
clone_size: NA
d_call: NA
cdr3_nt: TGTGCCAGCAGCCGTGACATGGGGACGGCCATTCAGTACTTC
cdr3_aa: CASSRDMGTAIQYF

v_call: TRBV7-9
cdr3_length: 14
j_call: TRBJ2-1
clone_size: few
d_call: NA
cdr3_nt: TGTGCCAGCAGCTTAACCGGGACCGACAATGAGCAGTTCTTC
cdr3_aa: CASSLTGTDNEQFF

v_call: TRBV30
cdr3_length: 13
j_call: TRBJ2-1
clone_size: NA
d_call: NA
cdr3_nt: TGTGCCTGGAGCGTCCAGAAGAACAATGAGCAGTTCTTC
cdr3_aa: CAWSVQKNNEQFF

v_call: TRBV7-9
cdr3_length: 15
j_call: TRBJ1-1
clone_size: few
d_call: NA
cdr3_nt: TGTGCCAGCAGCTCTACCCAACAGGGGAACACTGAAGCTTTCTTT
cdr3_aa: CASSSTQQGNTEAFF

v_call: TRBV11-2
cdr3_length: 16
j_call: TRBJ2-7
clone_size: NA
d_call: NA
cdr3_nt: TGTGCCAGCAGCTTGTCTAGAGTGTCAGGGACCTGGGAGCAGTACTTC
cdr3_aa: CASSLSRVSGTWEQYF

v_call: TRBV2
cdr3_length: 15
j_call: TRBJ2-3
clone_size: NA
d_call: NA
cdr3_nt: TGTGCCAGCAGTGGGGCGGCGATCCTCACAGATACGCAGTATTTT
cdr3_aa: CASSGAAILTDTQYF

v_call: TRBV29-1
cdr3_length: 14
j_call: TRBJ2-1
clone_size: few
d_call: NA
cdr3_nt: TGCAGCGTTACGGCTAGGCTCTCCTACAATGAGCAGTTCTTC
cdr3_aa: CSVTARLSYNEQFF

v_call: TRBV7-2
cdr3_length: 15
j_call: TRBJ2-1
clone_size: NA
d_call: NA
cdr3_nt: TGTGCCAGCAGCGCCCAATGGGGTTCCTACAATGAGCAGTTCTTC
cdr3_aa: CASSAQWGSYNEQFF

v_call: TRBV7-9
cdr3_length: 13
j_call: TRBJ2-7
clone_size: NA
d_call: NA
cdr3_nt: TGTGCCAGCAGCTCCGGGAAGGTCCACGAGCAGTACTTC
cdr3_aa: CASSSGKVHEQYF

v_call: TRBV29-1
cdr3_length: 13
j_call: TRBJ1-1
clone_size: few
d_call: NA
cdr3_nt: TGCAGCGTTGATGTTCGTAGGGACACTGAAGCTTTCTTT
cdr3_aa: CSVDVRRDTEAFF

v_call: TRBV28
cdr3_length: 17
j_call: TRBJ2-4
clone_size: NA
d_call: TRBD1
cdr3_nt: TGTGCCAGCAGTTCCCTCCGACAGGGGGCGGCCAAAAACATTCAGTACTTC
cdr3_aa: CASSSLRQGAAKNIQYF